This T cell receptor (beta chain) came from a study of vaccination and CD4 T cells after COVID-19. On the study more broadly: Mild disease affected 8 or 9 convalescent patients and severe disease one, all SARS-CoV-2 positive by nasal swab PCR. The convalescents comprised six males and four females, two of them Hispanic. With a range of 35 to 161, the median interval from diagnosis to drawing post-COVID samples was 85 to 120 days.

Cultured CD4+ T cell DNA was sequenced using the Oncomine TCR Beta short-read assay. The authors extracted genomic DNA from cultured CD4+ T cells. TCRdb reprocessed the PCR reads via MiXCR and lists one record per CDR3 protein. The table lists about 7,700 distinct CDR3 sequences, roughly two thirds of them singletons. The CDR3 has 12 amino acids. V gave up 5 bases and J gave up 4 bases, with 7 bases separating them. Germline CDR1 is KGHSH and CDR2 is LQKENI. As concerns this clonotype: The antigen remains undetermined.

Treatment noted: roughly 11-day PBMC culture with coronavirus spike peptide pools or control peptides (ViraFEST assay). Specimen: CD4+ T cells from blood, cultured in vitro. The sequence was collected from a human donor who had recovered from COVID-19. The chain joins TRBV18 to TRBJ2-3; D is undetermined. The CDR3 reads CASSAGADTQYF. CDR3 DNA: TGTGCCAGCTCAGCAGGAGCAGATACGCAGTATTTT.